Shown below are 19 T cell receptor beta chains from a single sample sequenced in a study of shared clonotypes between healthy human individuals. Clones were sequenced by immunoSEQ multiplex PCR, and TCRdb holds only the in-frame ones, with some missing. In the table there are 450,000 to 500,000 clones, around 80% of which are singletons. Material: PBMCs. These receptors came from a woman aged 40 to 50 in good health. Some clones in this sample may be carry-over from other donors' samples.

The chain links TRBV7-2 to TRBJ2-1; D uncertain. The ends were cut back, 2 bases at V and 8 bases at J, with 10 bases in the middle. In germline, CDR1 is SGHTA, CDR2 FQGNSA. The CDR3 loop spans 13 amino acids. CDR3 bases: TGTGCCAGCAGCTTAAAAGGGTCCGATGAGCAGTTCTTC. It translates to CASSLKGSDEQFF.

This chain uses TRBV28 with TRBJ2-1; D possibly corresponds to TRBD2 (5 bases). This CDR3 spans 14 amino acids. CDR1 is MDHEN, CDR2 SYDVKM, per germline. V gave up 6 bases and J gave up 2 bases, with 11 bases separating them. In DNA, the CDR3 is TGTGCCAGCAGGGGAGCGGCAACCTACAATGAGCAGTTCTTC. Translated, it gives CASRGAATYNEQFF.

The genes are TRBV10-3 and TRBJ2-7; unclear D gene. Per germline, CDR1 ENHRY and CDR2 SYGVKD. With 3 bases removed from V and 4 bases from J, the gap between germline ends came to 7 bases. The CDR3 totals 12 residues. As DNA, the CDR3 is TGTGCCATCAGTGAAGGTGGGTACGAGCAGTACTTC. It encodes CAISEGGYEQYF.

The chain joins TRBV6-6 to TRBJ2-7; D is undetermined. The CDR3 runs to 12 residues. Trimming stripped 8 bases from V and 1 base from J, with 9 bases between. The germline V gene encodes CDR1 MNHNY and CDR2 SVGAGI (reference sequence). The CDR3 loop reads CASGSTSYEQYF. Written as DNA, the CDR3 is TGTGCCAGCGGGTCGACTTCCTACGAGCAGTACTTC.

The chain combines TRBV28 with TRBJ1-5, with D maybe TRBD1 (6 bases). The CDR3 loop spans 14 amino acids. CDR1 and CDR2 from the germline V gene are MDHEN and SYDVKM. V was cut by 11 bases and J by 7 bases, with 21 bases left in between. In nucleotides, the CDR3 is TGTGCCGGGAGAGGGGTGGGGGCCGGACAGCCCCAGCATTTT. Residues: CAGRGVGAGQPQHF.

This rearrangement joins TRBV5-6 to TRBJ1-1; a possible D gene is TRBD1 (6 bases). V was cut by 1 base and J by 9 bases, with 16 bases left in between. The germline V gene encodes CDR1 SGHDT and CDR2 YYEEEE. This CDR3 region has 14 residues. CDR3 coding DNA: TGTGCCAGCAGCTTGCTGACAGGACCATACCAAGCTTTCTTT. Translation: CASSLLTGPYQAFF.

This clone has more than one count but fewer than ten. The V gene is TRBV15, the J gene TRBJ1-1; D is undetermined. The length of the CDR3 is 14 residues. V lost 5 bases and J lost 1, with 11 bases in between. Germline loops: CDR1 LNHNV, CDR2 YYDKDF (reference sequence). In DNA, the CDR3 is TGTGCCACCAGCCTCCTCCTTGGGAACACTGAAGCTTTCTTT. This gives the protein CATSLLLGNTEAFF. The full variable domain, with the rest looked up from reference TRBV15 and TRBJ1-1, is DAMVIQNPRYQVTQFGKPVTLSCSQTLNHNVMYWYQQKSSQAPKLLFHYYDKDFNNEADTPDNFQSRRPNTSFCFLDIRSPGLGDTAMYLCATSLLLGNTEAFFGQGTRLTVV.

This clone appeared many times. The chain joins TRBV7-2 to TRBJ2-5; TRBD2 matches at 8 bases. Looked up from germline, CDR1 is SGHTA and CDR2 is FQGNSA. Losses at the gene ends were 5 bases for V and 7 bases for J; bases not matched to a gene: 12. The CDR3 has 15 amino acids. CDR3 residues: CASSPRTSSGGTQYF. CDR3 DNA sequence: TGTGCCAGCAGCCCCCGGACTAGCTCTGGTGGGACCCAGTACTTC.

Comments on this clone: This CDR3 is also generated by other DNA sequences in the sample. The chain's CDR3 is CASSVAGGDQETQYF. Written as DNA, the CDR3 is TGTGCCAGCAGCGTAGCGGGAGGAGATCAAGAGACCCAGTACTTC. The chain has TRBV9 and TRBJ2-5, with 7 bases identical to TRBD2. The CDR3 totals 15 residues. The V and J ends lost 0 bases and 2 bases, in that order; junction bases with no gene match: 4. Germline V gene sequence: CDR1 SGDLS, CDR2 YYNGEE.

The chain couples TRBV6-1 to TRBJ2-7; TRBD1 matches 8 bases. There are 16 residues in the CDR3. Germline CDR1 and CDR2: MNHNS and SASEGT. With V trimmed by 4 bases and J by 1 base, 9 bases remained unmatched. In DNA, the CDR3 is TGTGCCAGCAGTGCCCGACAGGGGATCTTGTCCTACGAGCAGTACTTC. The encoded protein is CASSARQGILSYEQYF.

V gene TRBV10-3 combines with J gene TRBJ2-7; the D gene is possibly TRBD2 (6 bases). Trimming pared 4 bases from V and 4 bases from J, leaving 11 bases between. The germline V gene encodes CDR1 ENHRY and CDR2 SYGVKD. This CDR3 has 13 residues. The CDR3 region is CAISAAGRYEQYF. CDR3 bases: TGTGCCATCAGTGCAGCGGGTCGGTACGAGCAGTACTTC.

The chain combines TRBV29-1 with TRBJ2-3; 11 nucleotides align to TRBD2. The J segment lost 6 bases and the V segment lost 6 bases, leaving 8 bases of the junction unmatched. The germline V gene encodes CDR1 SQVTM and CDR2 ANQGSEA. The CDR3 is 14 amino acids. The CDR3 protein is CSVILAGASDTQYF. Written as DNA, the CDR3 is TGCAGCGTGATACTAGCGGGGGCGAGTGATACGCAGTATTTT.

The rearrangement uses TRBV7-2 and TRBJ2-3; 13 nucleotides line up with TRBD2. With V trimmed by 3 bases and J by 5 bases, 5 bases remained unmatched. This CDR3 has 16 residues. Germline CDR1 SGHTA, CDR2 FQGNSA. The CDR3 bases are TGTGCCAGCAGCTTTACTAGCGGGAGGGCCAGAGATACGCAGTATTTT. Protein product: CASSFTSGRARDTQYF.

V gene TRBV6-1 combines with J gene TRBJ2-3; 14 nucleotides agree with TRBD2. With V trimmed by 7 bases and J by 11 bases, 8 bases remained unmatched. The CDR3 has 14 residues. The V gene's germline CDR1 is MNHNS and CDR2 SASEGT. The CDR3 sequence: CASTPGLAGVGQYF. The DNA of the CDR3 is TGTGCCAGCACCCCGGGACTAGCGGGAGTTGGGCAGTATTTT.

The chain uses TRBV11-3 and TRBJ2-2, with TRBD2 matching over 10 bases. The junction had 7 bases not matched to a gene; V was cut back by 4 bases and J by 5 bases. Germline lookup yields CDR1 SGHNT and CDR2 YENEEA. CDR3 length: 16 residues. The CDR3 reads CASSSSAGGRTGELFF. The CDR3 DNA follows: TGTGCCAGCAGCTCCTCAGCGGGAGGGCGGACCGGGGAGCTGTTTTTT.

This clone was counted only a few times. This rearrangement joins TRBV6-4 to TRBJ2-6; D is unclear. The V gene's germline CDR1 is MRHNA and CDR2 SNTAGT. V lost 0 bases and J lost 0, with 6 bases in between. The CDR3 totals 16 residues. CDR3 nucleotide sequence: TGTGCCAGCAGTGACTCGAGCAGCTCTGGGGCCAACGTCCTGACTTTC. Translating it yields CASSDSSSSGANVLTF.

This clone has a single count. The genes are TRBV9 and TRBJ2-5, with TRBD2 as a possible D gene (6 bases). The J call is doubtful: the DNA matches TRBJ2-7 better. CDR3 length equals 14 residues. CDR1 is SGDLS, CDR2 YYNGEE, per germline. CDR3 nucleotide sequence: TGTGCCAGCAGCGTATCCCCTAGCGACTACGAGCAGTACTTC. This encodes CASSVSPSDYEQYF.

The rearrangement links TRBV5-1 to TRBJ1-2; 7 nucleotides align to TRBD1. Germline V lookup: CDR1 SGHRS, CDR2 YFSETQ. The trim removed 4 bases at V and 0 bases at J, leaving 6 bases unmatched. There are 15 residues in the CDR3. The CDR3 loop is CASSPGTVTNYGYTF. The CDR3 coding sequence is TGCGCCAGCAGCCCCGGGACAGTCACTAACTATGGCTACACCTTC. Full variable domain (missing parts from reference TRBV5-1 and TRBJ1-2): KAGVTQTPRYLIKTRGQQVTLSCSPISGHRSVSWYQQTPGQGLQFLFEYFSETQRNKGNFPGRFSGRQFSNSRSEMNVSTLELGDSALYLCASSPGTVTNYGYTFGSGTRLTVV.

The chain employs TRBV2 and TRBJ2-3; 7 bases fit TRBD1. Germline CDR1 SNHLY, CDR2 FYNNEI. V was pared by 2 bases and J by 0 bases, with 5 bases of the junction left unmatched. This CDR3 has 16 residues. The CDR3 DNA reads TGTGCCAGCAGTGAACCCGGACAGGTTAGCACAGATACGCAGTATTTT. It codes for CASSEPGQVSTDTQYF.